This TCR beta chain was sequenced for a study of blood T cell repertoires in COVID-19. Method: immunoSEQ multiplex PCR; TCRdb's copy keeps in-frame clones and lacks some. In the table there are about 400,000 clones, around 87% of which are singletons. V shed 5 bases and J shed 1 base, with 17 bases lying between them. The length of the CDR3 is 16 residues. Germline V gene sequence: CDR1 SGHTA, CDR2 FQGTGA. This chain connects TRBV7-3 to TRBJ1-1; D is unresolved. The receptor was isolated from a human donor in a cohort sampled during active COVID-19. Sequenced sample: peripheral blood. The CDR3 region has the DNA TGTGCCAGCAGCCCAGGTACAAATCGGGGGAACACTGAAGCTTTCTTT. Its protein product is CASSPGTNRGNTEAFF.